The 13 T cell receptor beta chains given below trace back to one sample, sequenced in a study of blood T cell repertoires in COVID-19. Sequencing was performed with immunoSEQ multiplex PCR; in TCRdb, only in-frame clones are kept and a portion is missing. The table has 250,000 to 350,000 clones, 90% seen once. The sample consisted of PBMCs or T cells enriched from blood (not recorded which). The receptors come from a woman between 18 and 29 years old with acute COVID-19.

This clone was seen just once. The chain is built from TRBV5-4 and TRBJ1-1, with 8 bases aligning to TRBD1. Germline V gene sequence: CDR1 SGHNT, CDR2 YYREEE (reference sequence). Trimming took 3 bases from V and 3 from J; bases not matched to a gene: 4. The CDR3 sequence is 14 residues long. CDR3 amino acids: CASSSVDRDTEAFF. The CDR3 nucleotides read TGTGCCAGCAGCTCGGTGGACAGGGACACTGAAGCTTTCTTT.

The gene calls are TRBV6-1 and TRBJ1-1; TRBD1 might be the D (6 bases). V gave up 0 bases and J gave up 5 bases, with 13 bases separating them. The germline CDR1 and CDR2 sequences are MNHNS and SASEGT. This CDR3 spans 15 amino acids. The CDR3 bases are TGTGCCAGCAGTGAAGCGGGCAGGGGCGGAACTGAAGCTTTCTTT. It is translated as CASSEAGRGGTEAFF.

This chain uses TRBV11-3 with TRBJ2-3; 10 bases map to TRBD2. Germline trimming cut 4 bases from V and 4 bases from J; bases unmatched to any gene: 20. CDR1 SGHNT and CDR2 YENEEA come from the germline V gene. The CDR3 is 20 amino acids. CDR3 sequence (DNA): TGTGCCAGCAGCTCCGAATCGGGGTGGAGCGGGAGGGAGTCCCCAGATACGCAGTATTTT. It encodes CASSSESGWSGRESPDTQYF.

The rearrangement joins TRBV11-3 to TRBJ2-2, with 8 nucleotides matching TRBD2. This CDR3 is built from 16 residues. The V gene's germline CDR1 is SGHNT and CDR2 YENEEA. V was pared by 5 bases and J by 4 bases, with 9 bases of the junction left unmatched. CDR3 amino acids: CASSPHGGGRTGELFF. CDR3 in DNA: TGTGCCAGCAGCCCTCACGGGGGGGGCCGCACCGGGGAGCTGTTTTTT.

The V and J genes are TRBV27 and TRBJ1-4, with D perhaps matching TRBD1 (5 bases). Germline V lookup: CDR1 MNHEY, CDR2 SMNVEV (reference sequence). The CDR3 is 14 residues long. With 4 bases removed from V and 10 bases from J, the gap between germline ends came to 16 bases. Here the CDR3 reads CASSSSGTGGKLFF. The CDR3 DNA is TGTGCCAGCAGTTCATCCGGGACCGGGGGAAAACTGTTTTTT.

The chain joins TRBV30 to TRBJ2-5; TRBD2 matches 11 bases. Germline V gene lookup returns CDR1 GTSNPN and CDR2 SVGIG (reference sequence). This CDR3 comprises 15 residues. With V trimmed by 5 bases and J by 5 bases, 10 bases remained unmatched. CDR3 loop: CAWGLAGGPRETQYF. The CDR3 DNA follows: TGTGCCTGGGGTTTAGCGGGAGGGCCGAGGGAGACCCAGTACTTC. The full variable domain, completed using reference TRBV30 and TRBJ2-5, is SQTIHQWPATLVQPVGSPLSLECTVEGTSNPNLYWYRQAAGRGLQLLFYSVGIGQISSEVPQNLSASRPQDRQFILSSKKLLLSDSGFYLCAWGLAGGPRETQYFGPGTRLLVL.

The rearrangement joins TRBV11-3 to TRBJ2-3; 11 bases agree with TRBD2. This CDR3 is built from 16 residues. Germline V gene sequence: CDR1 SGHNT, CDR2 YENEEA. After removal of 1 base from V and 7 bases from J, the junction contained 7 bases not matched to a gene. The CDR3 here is CASSLVSMTSGNTQYF. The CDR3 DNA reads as TGTGCCAGCAGCTTAGTTTCCATGACTAGCGGGAATACGCAGTATTTT.

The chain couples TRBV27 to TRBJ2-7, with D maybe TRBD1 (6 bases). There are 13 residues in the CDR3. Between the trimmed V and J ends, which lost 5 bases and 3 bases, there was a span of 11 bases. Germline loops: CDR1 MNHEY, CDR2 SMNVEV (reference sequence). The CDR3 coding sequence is TGTGCCAGCAGTATCGGACAGTTCTACGAGCAGTACTTC. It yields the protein CASSIGQFYEQYF.

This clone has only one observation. The CDR3: CASSLWSGSTGELFF. The CDR3 DNA follows: TGTGCCAGCAGTTTATGGAGCGGGAGCACCGGGGAGCTGTTTTTT. This chain links TRBV28 with TRBJ2-2, with TRBD2 matching over 8 bases. With 0 bases clipped from V and 4 bases from J, the junction kept 1 base outside the gene matches. Germline CDR1 is MDHEN and CDR2 is SYDVKM. This CDR3 has 15 amino acids.

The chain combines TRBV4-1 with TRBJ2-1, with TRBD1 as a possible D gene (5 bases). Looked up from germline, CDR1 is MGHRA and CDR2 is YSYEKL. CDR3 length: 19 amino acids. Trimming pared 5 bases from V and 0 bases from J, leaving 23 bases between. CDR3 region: CASSYPTRRDLGSYNEQFF. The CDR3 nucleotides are TGCGCCAGCAGCTACCCAACTCGCAGGGATCTCGGCTCCTACAATGAGCAGTTCTTC.

CDR3 amino acids: CATKNRVDYGYTF. The CDR3 DNA is TGTGCCACCAAAAACCGAGTAGACTATGGCTACACCTTC. The chain couples TRBV19 to TRBJ1-2; no definite D call. V was shortened by 10 bases and J by 3 bases, with 15 bases between the two germline ends. This CDR3 contains 13 residues. Germline V CDR1 and CDR2: LNHDA, SQIVND (reference sequence). The full variable domain, rest sourced from reference TRBV19 and TRBJ1-2, is DGGITQSPKYLFRKEGQNVTLSCEQNLNHDAMYWYRQDPGQGLRLIYYSQIVNDFQKGDIAEGYSVSREKKESFPLTVTSAQKNPTAFYLCATKNRVDYGYTFGSGTRLTVV.

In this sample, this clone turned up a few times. In DNA, the CDR3 is TGTGCCAGCAGCCAGGGAAATACAGGGGGCGCTGGAAACACCATATATTTT. Translation gives CASSQGNTGGAGNTIYF. The chain employs TRBV4-2 and TRBJ1-3; 9 bases match TRBD1. V was clipped by 3 bases and J by 2 bases; unmatched bases: 8. The CDR3 totals 17 residues. CDR1 and CDR2 (germline): LGHNA, YNFKEQ.

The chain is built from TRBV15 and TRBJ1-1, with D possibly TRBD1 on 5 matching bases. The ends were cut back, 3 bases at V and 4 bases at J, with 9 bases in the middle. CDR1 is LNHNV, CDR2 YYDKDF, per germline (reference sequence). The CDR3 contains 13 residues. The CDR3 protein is CATSRGRGTEAFF. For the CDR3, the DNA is TGTGCCACCAGCAGGGGTAGGGGCACTGAAGCTTTCTTT.